This TCR beta chain stems from a study of shared clonotypes between healthy human individuals. Germline CDR1 reads MNHEY; CDR2 reads SMNVEV (reference sequence). Deletions cut 5 bases from V and 6 bases from J, with 17 bases between. CDR3 length: 15 amino acids. This table comes from immunoSEQ multiplex PCR, and its TCRdb copy is limited to in-frame clones, with some not included. Of around 200,000 clones listed, about 68% are singletons. The clonotype originates from a man aged 25 to 40 in good health. This chain connects TRBV27 to TRBJ2-1; no firm D call. The sequenced sample was memory CD4+ T cells sorted from blood. This sample's subset: CD45RA-negative fraction. The CDR3 here is CASSIGLLGSNEQFF. DNA of the CDR3: TGTGCCAGCAGTATAGGCCTCCTGGGGTCCAATGAGCAGTTCTTC.